This T cell receptor (beta chain) came from a study of a mutant IDH1 vaccine in newly diagnosed glioma. For the study at large: With temozolomide cycles, or 4-6 weeks after radiotherapy alone, vaccination was started. The treated group averaged approximately 42 years old and was around 60% male, roughly 38% female. Broader study findings: The occurrence of vaccine-induced immune responses was seen in 90% to 95% of patients.

Sequencing was performed with immunoSEQ multiplex PCR; in TCRdb, only in-frame clones are kept and a portion is missing. The data hold about 40,000 clones, with around 83% observed a single time. This clone has just one count. The antigen remains undetermined. CDR3 length: 15 amino acids. Losses at the gene ends were 5 bases for V and 2 bases for J; bases not matched to a gene: 5. From germline, CDR1 is SGHTA and CDR2 FQGNSA. Time point specified: week 35, safety follow-up. Doses of 300 ug of mutant IDH1 20-mer peptide were given with topical imiquimod. The donors' diagnosis was new WHO grade 3 or 4 astrocytoma that was IDH1-mutant and ATRX-lost.

The sequence was obtained from a woman in her fifties or sixties with glioma. Sample: PBMCs, taken from a glioma patient whose treatment included an IDH1 peptide vaccine. The chain is built from TRBV7-2 and TRBJ1-2; 10 bases are a match to TRBD1. CDR3 sequence (DNA): TGTGCCAGCAGCGCCCGGGACAGGGGAAACTATGGCTACACCTTC. This translates into CASSARDRGNYGYTF.